This T cell receptor (beta chain) was documented in a study of T-cell memory formation after mild COVID-19. TCRdb re-called the 5' RACE reads through MiXCR, storing one row per CDR3 protein. The sample carries some 97,000 distinct CDR3 sequences, 11% recorded once. The CDR3 covers 13 residues. Between the trimmed V and J ends, which lost 5 bases and 6 bases, there was a span of 8 bases. The receptor's source is a man between 18 and 29 years old who had mild COVID-19 (a few samples of this study predate the infection). Cell type and time point are not known. The chain couples TRBV12-3 or TRBV12-4 to TRBJ2-6; no clear D. The source material was PBMCs or a T cell subset sorted from them (not recorded which). CDR3 DNA: TGTGCCAGCAGTACCGGGCCGGCCAACGTCCTGACTTTC. Its translation: CASSTGPANVLTF.